This T cell receptor beta chain was found in a study of blood T cell repertoires in COVID-19. The data were produced by immunoSEQ multiplex PCR, yet TCRdb's version contains in-frame clones alone and is incomplete. The sample holds around 340,000 clones, more than 70% seen once. The CDR3 runs to 15 residues. Losses at the gene ends were 4 bases for V and 8 bases for J; bases not matched to a gene: 11. Germline assignment: CDR1 SGDLS and CDR2 YYNGEE. The source is a woman aged 30 to 39 who had been exposed to COVID-19. The material sequenced was PBMCs or T cells enriched from blood (not recorded which). The chain combines TRBV9 with TRBJ2-1, with TRBD2 identical over 8 bases. CDR3 bases: TGTGCCAGCAGCCCTCGAGCGGGAGAGGTCGATGAGCAGTTCTTC. Its translation: CASSPRAGEVDEQFF.